These T cell receptor beta chains were read from a single sample in a study of PD-L1 blockade in urothelial cancer. The repertoire was sequenced with immunoSEQ multiplex PCR; TCRdb's copy has only in-frame clones and lacks some. The profile covers tens of thousands of clones, with 85% to 95% appearing a single time and around 0.87% taken by the ten largest. The sequencing here drew on PBMCs, taken around atezolizumab (anti-PD-L1) treatment. The receptor source for this set is a woman of 80 years or more with urothelial cancer. The CDR3 runs from the conserved cysteine through the conserved F or W. The D gene is left open where the match is weak. Clone size is given for some rows only: seen once, a few or many times, or a class if the clone is expanded.

.,.,TRBJ1-1,TRBV29-1,CSADRSRTEAFF,TGCAGCGCTGACAGATCGAGGACTGAAGCTTTCTTT
.,.,TRBJ1-2,TRBV6-1,CASSGTALFSGYTF,TGTGCCAGCAGTGGGACAGCTCTTTTCTCTGGCTACACCTTC
few,TRBD1,TRBJ2-7,TRBV10-3,CAISESAGHRGEQYF,TGTGCCATCAGTGAGTCTGCGGGCCACAGGGGTGAGCAGTACTTC
.,TRBD1,TRBJ1-2,TRBV18,CASSPRGQAPNGYTF,TGTGCCAGCTCACCACGCGGACAGGCCCCAAATGGCTACACCTTC
.,TRBD1,TRBJ1-4,TRBV30,CAWSSSGQGTNEKLFF,TGTGCCTGGAGTTCCTCGGGACAGGGGACTAATGAAAAACTGTTTTTT
once,.,TRBJ1-5,TRBV27,CASSPTGWNQPQHF,TGTGCCAGCAGCCCTACAGGGTGGAATCAGCCCCAGCATTTT
.,TRBD1,TRBJ1-1,TRBV14,CASSQPGQGTLSTEAFF,TGTGCCAGCAGCCAACCCGGACAGGGAACCCTGAGCACTGAAGCTTTCTTT
once,TRBD2,TRBJ2-1,TRBV18,CASSGLAGEFNEQFF,TGTGCCAGCTCAGGACTAGCGGGAGAATTTAATGAGCAGTTCTTC
.,TRBD2,TRBJ2-2,TRBV5-1,CASGGRAGDTGELFF,TGCGCCAGCGGCGGGAGGGCCGGGGACACCGGGGAGCTGTTTTTT
.,TRBD2,TRBJ2-2,TRBV7-3,CASSFGGETGELFF,TGTGCCAGCAGCTTCGGGGGGGAAACCGGGGAGCTGTTTTTT
.,TRBD2,TRBJ2-5,TRBV15,CATSKGLAETQYF,TGTGCCACCAGCAAGGGACTAGCAGAGACCCAGTACTTC
.,.,TRBJ2-5,TRBV7-8,CASTKGAGAGETQYF,TGTGCCAGCACCAAGGGGGCAGGGGCGGGGGAGACCCAGTACTTC
.,TRBD2,TRBJ2-7,TRBV28,CASSSPTAGGPEQYF,TGTGCCAGCAGTTCCCCAACGGCGGGAGGCCCCGAGCAGTACTTC
few,.,TRBJ1-3,TRBV19,CASSPEGRRGNTIYF,TGTGCCAGTAGTCCGGAGGGACGGAGAGGAAACACCATATATTTT
.,.,TRBJ2-1,TRBV18,CASSPPLDKNEQFF,TGTGCCAGCTCACCACCGCTGGACAAGAATGAGCAGTTCTTC
.,TRBD1,TRBJ1-1,TRBV19,CASSRSGTGRANTEAFF,TGTGCCAGTAGTAGAAGCGGGACAGGGCGGGCGAACACTGAAGCTTTCTTT
once,TRBD1,TRBJ1-1,TRBV7-9,CASTRTGTGAVLGAFF,TGTGCCAGCACCAGGACGGGGACAGGGGCCGTCTTAGGAGCTTTCTTT
.,TRBD1,TRBJ2-2,TRBV10-2,CASSRTGNTGELFF,TGCGCCAGCAGTAGGACAGGAAACACCGGGGAGCTGTTTTTT
once,TRBD1,TRBJ2-4,TRBV10-1,CAIRTGGNIQYF,TGCGCCATACGGACAGGGGGAAACATTCAGTACTTC
.,.,TRBJ2-7,TRBV5-1,CASSTGYPYEQYF,TGCGCCAGCAGCACCGGTTACCCCTACGAGCAGTACTTC
.,.,TRBJ2-7,TRBV18,CASSATGYEQYF,TGTGCCAGCTCAGCAACAGGCTACGAGCAGTACTTC
.,.,TRBJ2-2,TRBV30,CAWRGNRRATGELFF,TGTGCCTGGAGAGGGAACAGGAGGGCCACCGGGGAGCTGTTTTTT
.,TRBD2,TRBJ2-1,TRBV27,CASSLSLAGGYNEQFF,TGTGCCAGCAGTTTGTCACTAGCGGGAGGGTACAATGAGCAGTTCTTC
.,TRBD1,TRBJ1-1,TRBV5-1,CASSQTIYGTGGLLNTEAFF,TGCGCCAGCAGCCAGACAATATATGGGACAGGGGGCTTATTGAACACTGAAGCTTTCTTT
.,.,TRBJ1-1,TRBV19,CASSYPSGTNTEVFF,TGTGCCAGTAGTTACCCTAGCGGGACGAACACTGAAGTTTTCTTT
.,TRBD2,TRBJ2-7,TRBV30,CAWSVAGGEYEQYF,TGTGCCTGGAGTGTAGCGGGAGGAGAGTACGAGCAGTACTTC
.,.,TRBJ2-6,TRBV28,CASRAGLDVLTF,TGTGCCAGCAGGGCAGGTTTAGACGTCCTGACTTTC
.,TRBD2,TRBJ2-7,TRBV7-8,CASSSAASGSASSYEQYF,TGTGCCAGCAGCTCTGCTGCTAGCGGGTCTGCAAGCTCCTACGAGCAGTACTTC
.,TRBD2,TRBJ2-1,TRBV28,CASSGRGREGRNEQFF,TGTGCCAGCAGTGGCCGTGGGCGGGAGGGCCGCAATGAGCAGTTCTTC
once,.,TRBJ1-1,TRBV5-1,CASSPREGQGAEAFF,TGCGCCAGCAGCCCAAGGGAGGGACAAGGTGCTGAAGCTTTCTTT
.,.,TRBJ2-5,TRBV9,CASSQIGVTQETQYF,TGTGCCAGCAGCCAAATAGGAGTGACGCAAGAGACCCAGTACTTC
few,TRBD1,TRBJ1-2,TRBV19,CASSDRLYGYTF,TGTGCCAGTTCGGACAGGCTCTATGGCTACACCTTC
.,TRBD1,TRBJ2-5,TRBV27,CASNKRQGETQYF,TGTGCCAGCAATAAACGACAGGGAGAGACCCAGTACTTC
.,TRBD2,TRBJ2-1,TRBV29-1,CSVELRRGRYNEQFF,TGCAGCGTTGAACTTAGGCGGGGGAGATACAATGAGCAGTTCTTC
once,.,TRBJ1-1,TRBV5-1,CASSGEGGRHTEAFF,TGCGCCAGCAGCGGGGAGGGGGGGCGTCACACTGAAGCTTTCTTT
.,.,TRBJ2-3,TRBV7-8,CASSLITGGTDTQYF,TGTGCCAGCAGCTTAATTACGGGGGGCACAGATACGCAGTATTTT
.,.,TRBJ1-1,TRBV6-6,CASSYGAGVDTEAFF,TGTGCCAGCAGTTACGGGGCAGGGGTAGACACTGAAGCTTTCTTT
.,.,TRBJ1-4,TRBV29-1,CSVAFSTNEKLFF,TGCAGCGTTGCCTTTTCTACTAATGAAAAACTGTTTTTT
.,.,TRBJ2-3,TRBV7-9,CASSPGLISTDTQYF,TGTGCCAGCAGCCCCGGACTGATAAGCACAGATACGCAGTATTTT
.,TRBD1,TRBJ1-1,TRBV15,CATSTRQGAPEAFF,TGTGCCACCAGCACCCGACAGGGGGCCCCTGAAGCTTTCTTT
.,.,TRBJ2-2,TRBV5-4,CASSLGQPTGELFF,TGTGCCAGCAGCTTGGGACAGCCGACCGGGGAGCTGTTTTTT
.,.,TRBJ1-1,TRBV27,CASSFRAGGTEAFF,TGTGCCAGCAGTTTCAGGGCTGGTGGCACTGAAGCTTTCTTT
.,TRBD2,TRBJ2-7,TRBV7-9,CASSSGASGVGYEQYF,TGTGCCAGCAGCAGTGGGGCTAGCGGGGTCGGCTACGAGCAGTACTTC
.,TRBD1,TRBJ2-3,TRBV7-8,CASSLGEGAPTDTQYF,TGTGCCAGCAGCTTAGGAGAGGGGGCCCCCACAGATACGCAGTATTTT
.,.,TRBJ2-7,TRBV5-5,CASSSYQGGGEQYF,TGTGCCAGCAGCTCATACCAAGGGGGTGGCGAGCAGTACTTC
.,TRBD1,TRBJ1-4,TRBV7-3,CASSPQGGEKLFF,TGTGCCAGCAGCCCACAGGGGGGAGAAAAACTGTTTTTT
.,.,TRBJ2-7,TRBV18,CASSAALSYEQYF,TGTGCCAGCTCAGCCGCACTATCCTACGAGCAGTACTTC
.,TRBD1,TRBJ1-1,TRBV27,CASSLKAHVGQGGMNTEAFF,TGTGCCAGCAGTTTAAAGGCCCACGTGGGTCAGGGGGGCATGAACACTGAAGCTTTCTTT